In its sample, the clone carrying this TCR beta chain was seen a few times. One entry per CDR3 protein results from TCRdb running MiXCR on the 5' RACE reads. The table has around 250,000 distinct CDR3 sequences, around 7% seen once; the top ten hold 0.65% to 0.9%. The sample comes from a study of T cells after yellow fever vaccination. Germline V gives CDR1 SGHAT, CDR2 FQNNGV. Trimming removed 0 bases from V and 7 bases from J, with 7 bases in between. The CDR3 consists of 12 residues. Material: CD4+ T cells sorted from PBMCs, obtained 15 days after the yellow fever booster vaccination. This sequence was found in a man aged 25 to 40 who received the YFV17D yellow fever vaccine. This chain connects TRBV11-2 to TRBJ2-7; D remains ambiguous. The CDR3 bases are TGTGCCAGCAGCTTAGAGGGAACAGAGCAGTACTTC. Its protein is CASSLEGTEQYF.